These 22 T cell receptor beta chains share one sample of origin, sequenced in a study of T-cell reconstitution after alpha-beta-depleted transplantation in children. Unique molecular identifiers featured in how the TCRbeta library was prepared. From the PCR reads, TCRdb called clonotypes with MiXCR, one entry per CDR3 protein. Found here are hundreds of thousands of distinct CDR3 sequences, 32% of them singletons; the top ten hold more than 2%. This material consisted of PBMCs from the stem cell graft donor, taken from the stem cell graft. The origin of the receptors is a human donor who donated a stem cell graft to a child with aplastic anemia.

This chain joins TRBV24-1 and TRBJ1-2; TRBD1 is a possible D gene (5 bases). CDR3 size: 13 residues. Between the trimmed V and J ends, which lost 3 bases and 8 bases, there was a span of 12 bases. Germline CDR1 reads KGHDR; CDR2 reads SFDVKD. The CDR3, as DNA: TGTGCCACCAGTGATGCAGGGACGGGCGGCTACACCTTC. Translated: CATSDAGTGGYTF.

The chain employs TRBV5-1 and TRBJ2-7; D not resolved. Germline CDR1 and CDR2: SGHRS and YFSETQ. This CDR3 has 15 residues. Trimming removed 0 bases at V and 0 bases at J, with 10 bases between. The CDR3 loop is CASSLDPGTSYEQYF. Written as DNA, the CDR3 is TGCGCCAGCAGCTTGGATCCGGGTACCTCCTACGAGCAGTACTTC. The whole variable domain, filled in from reference TRBV5-1 and TRBJ2-7, reads KAGVTQTPRYLIKTRGQQVTLSCSPISGHRSVSWYQQTPGQGLQFLFEYFSETQRNKGNFPGRFSGRQFSNSRSEMNVSTLELGDSALYLCASSLDPGTSYEQYFGPGTRLTVT.

The V call is TRBV18, the J call TRBJ1-5, with 9 bases fitting TRBD1. The CDR3 is 15 amino acids. CDR1 KGHSH and CDR2 LQKENI come from the germline V gene. V lost 3 bases and J lost 5; bases outside the gene matches: 5. CDR3 region: CASSPGTGTYQPQHF. The CDR3 bases are TGTGCCAGCTCACCTGGGACAGGGACGTATCAGCCCCAGCATTTT.

This clonotype was counted ten times or more. V is TRBV4-3 and J is TRBJ2-1; TRBD1 agrees at 9 bases. The CDR3 is 15 amino acids. V was pared by 3 bases and J by 9 bases, with 9 bases of the junction left unmatched. Germline values: CDR1 LGHNA, CDR2 YSLEER. CDR3 nucleotides: TGCGCCAGCAGCCAGGTACAGGGGGCCTCTGGTGAGCAGTTCTTC. Its translation: CASSQVQGASGEQFF.

This clonotype was seen a handful of times. This chain joins TRBV6-2 or TRBV6-3 and TRBJ2-2, with D tentatively TRBD1 (6 bases). Trimming left V 6 bases short and J 6 bases short, with 17 bases between. The CDR3 length is 15 residues. Germline CDR1 MNHEY, CDR2 SVGEGT. CDR3 DNA sequence: TGTGCCAGCAGATACGACAGGTTGGGGGCCGGGGAGCTGTTTTTT. This gives the protein CASRYDRLGAGELFF.

The chain couples TRBV15 to TRBJ2-7; TRBD1 agrees at 8 bases. J gave up 2 bases and V 3 bases, and 12 bases lay outside the gene matches. Germline CDR1 reads LNHNV; CDR2 reads YYDKDF (reference sequence). The CDR3 covers 17 residues. CDR3 DNA: TGTGCCACCAGCAGGGAAGCCCCGGGACAGGAACCCTACGAGCAGTACGTC. Translated, it gives CATSREAPGQEPYEQYV.

V usage is TRBV19 and J usage is TRBJ2-3, with D perhaps matching TRBD1 (5 bases). The CDR3 consists of 17 residues. Germline loops: CDR1 LNHDA, CDR2 SQIVND (reference sequence). V lost 5 bases and J lost 2, with 20 bases in between. CDR3 protein: CASSWVLAQGATDTQYF. The CDR3 DNA sequence: TGTGCCAGTAGTTGGGTTTTAGCCCAAGGGGCCACAGATACGCAGTATTTT.

The sample holds a few counts of this clonotype. The CDR3 sequence: CASSFNWDSHEKLFF. The CDR3 coding sequence is TGCGCCAGCAGCTTTAATTGGGACAGCCATGAAAAACTGTTTTTT. The rearrangement links TRBV5-1 to TRBJ1-4; TRBD1 aligns across 7 bases. Germline V gene data show CDR1 as SGHRS and CDR2 as YFSETQ. V trimming: 2 bases; J trimming: 6 bases; junction bases outside the gene matches: 7. This CDR3 spans 15 amino acids.

In its sample, this clonotype was seen a few times. V is TRBV6-5 and J is TRBJ2-1; D is possibly TRBD2 (6 bases). The CDR3 length is 15 residues. From germline, CDR1 is MNHEY and CDR2 SVGAGI. The V end lost 0 bases, the J end lost 6 bases, and 12 bases lay between the germline ends. As DNA, the CDR3 is TGTGCCAGCAGTTACTCTCGCGGGGTTATCAATGAGCAGTTCTTC. Its protein product is CASSYSRGVINEQFF.

CDR3 region: CASTDSYGYTF. The CDR3 nucleotides are TGTGCCAGCACCGACAGTTATGGCTACACCTTC. The chain uses TRBV6-6 and TRBJ1-2, with D tentatively TRBD1 (5 bases). This CDR3 spans 11 amino acids. V was shortened by 7 bases and J by 5 bases, with 8 bases between the two germline ends. Germline CDR1 and CDR2: MNHNY and SVGAGI (reference sequence).

In this sample, this clonotype turned up a few times. This chain connects TRBV20-1 to TRBJ2-1; D uncertain. Trimming stripped 3 bases from V and 5 bases from J, with 14 bases between. CDR3 length: 14 residues. Germline V CDR1 and CDR2: DFQATT, SNEGSKA (reference sequence). The CDR3 reads CSARGQSGDNEQFF. CDR3 nucleotides: TGCAGTGCTAGGGGCCAGAGTGGAGACAATGAGCAGTTCTTC.

The sample holds a few counts of this clonotype. The J gene is TRBJ2-4, the V gene TRBV12-3 or TRBV12-4; 10 nucleotides line up with TRBD2. The CDR3 consists of 16 residues. Trimming took 3 bases from V and 8 from J; bases not matched to a gene: 10. This CDR3 is CASSLTGLAPGDIQYF. Here the CDR3 DNA reads TGTGCCAGCAGTTTGACGGGACTAGCGCCAGGAGACATTCAGTACTTC.

This clonotype occurred a few times. V is TRBV18 and J is TRBJ1-2, with 8 positions matching TRBD1. J was trimmed by 7 bases and V by 8 bases; bases with no gene match: 6. Germline CDR1 KGHSH, CDR2 LQKENI. The length of the CDR3 is 12 residues. CDR3 residues: CASATDRAGYTF. DNA for the CDR3: TGTGCCAGCGCTACGGACAGGGCTGGCTACACCTTC.

This clonotype appeared a few times. The chain couples TRBV9 to TRBJ1-3; 10 bases are shared with TRBD1. The V gene's germline CDR1 is SGDLS and CDR2 YYNGEE. This CDR3 has 17 amino acids. The ends lost 3 bases at V and 8 bases at J; junction bases unmatched: 14. The CDR3 spells CASSGPGPGQGFDTIYF. CDR3 DNA sequence: TGTGCCAGCAGCGGTCCGGGACCGGGACAGGGGTTCGACACCATATATTTT. Drawing the rest from reference TRBV9 and TRBJ1-3, the complete variable domain is DSGVTQTPKHLITATGQRVTLRCSPRSGDLSVYWYQQSLDQGLQFLIQYYNGEERAKGNILERFSAQQFPDLHSELNLSSLELGDSALYFCASSGPGPGQGFDTIYFGEGSWLTVV.

The chain carries TRBV5-5 and TRBJ1-1, with D unresolved. V lost 2 bases to trimming and J lost 4 bases, with 9 bases between them. The CDR3 sequence is 13 residues long. Germline assignment: CDR1 SGHKS and CDR2 YYEKEE (reference sequence). The CDR3 is CASSFQRSTEAFF. The CDR3 region has the DNA TGTGCCAGCAGCTTCCAACGAAGCACTGAAGCTTTCTTT.

This sequence joins TRBV4-3 and TRBJ2-1; tentative D call: TRBD1 (6 bases). Deletions cut 4 bases from V and 0 bases from J, with 10 bases between. The CDR3 is made up of 15 amino acids. CDR1 and CDR2 (germline): LGHNA, YSLEER. The CDR3 loop is CASSLETGSYNEQFF. CDR3 DNA sequence: TGCGCCAGCAGCCTCGAGACAGGCTCCTACAATGAGCAGTTCTTC.

This clonotype was observed a few times. The chain combines TRBV12-3 or TRBV12-4 with TRBJ2-2; D is possibly TRBD1 (6 bases). The V and J ends lost 6 bases and 5 bases respectively, with 22 bases between them. The CDR3 length is 17 residues. The chain's CDR3 is CASRPSGAGVWTGELFF. The CDR3 bases are TGTGCCAGCAGGCCATCAGGGGCCGGTGTTTGGACCGGGGAGCTGTTTTTT.

This chain uses TRBV5-1 with TRBJ2-7; a weak D match, TRBD1 (6 bases). The germline V gene encodes CDR1 SGHRS and CDR2 YFSETQ. This CDR3 has 14 amino acids. The ends were cut back, 4 bases at V and 3 bases at J, with 14 bases in the middle. As DNA, the CDR3 is TGCGCCAGCAGCCCAAAACAGGGCCTCTACGAGCAGTACTTC. It is translated as CASSPKQGLYEQYF.

V gene TRBV20-1 combines with J gene TRBJ1-2; D remains ambiguous. Trimming took off 1 base at V and 6 bases at J, with 6 bases between the two ends. The CDR3 totals 11 residues. Germline loops: CDR1 DFQATT, CDR2 SNEGSKA (reference sequence). Here the CDR3 DNA reads TGCAGTGCTAGAGTACACGATGGCTACACCTTC. Its translation is CSARVHDGYTF.

This clonotype was counted between two and nine times. The J gene is TRBJ1-1, the V gene TRBV5-1, with D maybe TRBD1 (5 bases). The germline gives CDR1 SGHRS, CDR2 YFSETQ. The CDR3 runs to 15 residues. V lost 1 base, J lost 1 base, and 11 bases lay in between. CDR3 sequence (DNA): TGCGCCAGCAGCTTGATTGGGGGGACGAACACTGAAGCTTTCTTT. Translated: CASSLIGGTNTEAFF. Combining the CDR3 with reference TRBV5-1 and TRBJ1-1 gives the whole variable domain KAGVTQTPRYLIKTRGQQVTLSCSPISGHRSVSWYQQTPGQGLQFLFEYFSETQRNKGNFPGRFSGRQFSNSRSEMNVSTLELGDSALYLCASSLIGGTNTEAFFGQGTRLTVV.

This clonotype was seen a few times. The chain combines TRBV27 with TRBJ2-7, with D possibly being TRBD2 (5 bases). The V gene's germline CDR1 is MNHEY and CDR2 SMNVEV (reference sequence). The ends were cut back, 3 bases at V and 2 bases at J, with 23 bases in the middle. The CDR3 has 18 residues. The CDR3: CASSLDLRGLPPPYEQYV. The CDR3 DNA reads as TGTGCCAGCAGTTTGGATCTTCGAGGACTGCCGCCTCCCTACGAGCAGTACGTC.

This clonotype has a handful of counts. V and J are TRBV7-9 and TRBJ1-1; 12 nucleotides agree with TRBD1. CDR3 length: 17 residues. Germline values: CDR1 SEHNR, CDR2 FQNEAQ (reference sequence). V dropped 6 bases and J dropped 1; count of bases not matched to a gene: 9. The CDR3 DNA reads as TGTGCCAGCAGTTCCGGGACAGGGGGCTTAGGGAACACTGAAGCTTTCTTT. Its protein product is CASSSGTGGLGNTEAFF.